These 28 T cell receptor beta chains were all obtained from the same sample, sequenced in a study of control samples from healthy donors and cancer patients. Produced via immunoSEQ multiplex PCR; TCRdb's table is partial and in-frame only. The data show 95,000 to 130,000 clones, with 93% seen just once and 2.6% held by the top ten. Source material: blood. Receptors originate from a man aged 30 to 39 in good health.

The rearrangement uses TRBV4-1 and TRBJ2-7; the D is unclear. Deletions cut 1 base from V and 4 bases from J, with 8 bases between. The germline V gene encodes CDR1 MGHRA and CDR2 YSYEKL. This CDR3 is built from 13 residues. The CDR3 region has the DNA TGCGCCAGCAGCCAAGGGGTGGAGTACGAGCAGTACTTC. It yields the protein CASSQGVEYEQYF.

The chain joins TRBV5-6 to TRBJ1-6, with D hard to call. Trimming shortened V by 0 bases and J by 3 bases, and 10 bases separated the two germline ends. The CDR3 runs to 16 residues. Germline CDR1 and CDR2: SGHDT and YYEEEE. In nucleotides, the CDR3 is TGTGCCAGCAGCTTGGCGGAAGCCTTCTATAATTCACCCCTCCACTTT. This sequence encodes CASSLAEAFYNSPLHF.

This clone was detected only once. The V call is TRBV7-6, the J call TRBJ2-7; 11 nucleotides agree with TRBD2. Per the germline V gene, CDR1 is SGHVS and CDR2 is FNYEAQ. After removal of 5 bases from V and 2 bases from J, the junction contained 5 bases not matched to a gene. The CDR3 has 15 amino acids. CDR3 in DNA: TGTGCCAGCAGCCCACTAGCGGGGGAAACCTACGAGCAGTACTTC. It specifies CASSPLAGETYEQYF.

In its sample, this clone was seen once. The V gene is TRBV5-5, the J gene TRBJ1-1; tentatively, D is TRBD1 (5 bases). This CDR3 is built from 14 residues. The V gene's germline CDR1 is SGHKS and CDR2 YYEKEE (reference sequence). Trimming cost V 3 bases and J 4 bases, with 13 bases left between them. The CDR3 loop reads CASSSGPPGTEAFF. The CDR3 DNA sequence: TGTGCCAGCAGCTCGGGACCCCCGGGCACTGAAGCTTTCTTT. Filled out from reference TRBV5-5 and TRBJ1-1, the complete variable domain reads DAGVTQSPTHLIKTRGQQVTLRCSPISGHKSVSWYQQVLGQGPQFIFQYYEKEERGRGNFPDRFSARQFPNYSSELNVNALLLGDSALYLCASSSGPPGTEAFFGQGTRLTVV.

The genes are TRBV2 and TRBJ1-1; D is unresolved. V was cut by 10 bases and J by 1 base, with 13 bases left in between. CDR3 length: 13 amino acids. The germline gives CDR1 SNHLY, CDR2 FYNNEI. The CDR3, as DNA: TGTGCCACCTCCCGGGAGAAGAACACTGAAGCTTTCTTT. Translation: CATSREKNTEAFF.

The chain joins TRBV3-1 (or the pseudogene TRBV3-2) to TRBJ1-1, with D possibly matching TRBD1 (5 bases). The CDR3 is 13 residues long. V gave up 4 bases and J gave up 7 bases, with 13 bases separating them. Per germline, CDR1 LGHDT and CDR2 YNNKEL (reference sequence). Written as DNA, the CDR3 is TGTGCCAGCAGCCCAGGGTACCGGGGTGAAGCTTTCTTT. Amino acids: CASSPGYRGEAFF.

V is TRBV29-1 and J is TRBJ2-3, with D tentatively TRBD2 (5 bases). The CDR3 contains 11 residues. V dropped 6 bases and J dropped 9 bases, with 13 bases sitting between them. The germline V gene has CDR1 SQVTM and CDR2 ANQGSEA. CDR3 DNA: TGCAGCGTCCCCGCGGGTGTAACGCAGTATTTT. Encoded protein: CSVPAGVTQYF.

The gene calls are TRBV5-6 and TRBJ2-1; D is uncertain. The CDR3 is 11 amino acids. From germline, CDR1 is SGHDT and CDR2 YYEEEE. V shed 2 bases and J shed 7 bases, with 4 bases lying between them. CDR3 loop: CASSFRNEQFF. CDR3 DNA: TGTGCCAGCAGCTTCCGGAATGAGCAGTTCTTC.

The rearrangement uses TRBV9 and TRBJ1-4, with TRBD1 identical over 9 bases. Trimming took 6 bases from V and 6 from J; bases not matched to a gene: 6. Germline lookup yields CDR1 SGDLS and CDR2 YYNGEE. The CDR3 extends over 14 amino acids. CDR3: CASNSRDRDEKLFF. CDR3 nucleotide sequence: TGTGCCAGCAACAGCCGGGACAGGGATGAAAAACTGTTTTTT.

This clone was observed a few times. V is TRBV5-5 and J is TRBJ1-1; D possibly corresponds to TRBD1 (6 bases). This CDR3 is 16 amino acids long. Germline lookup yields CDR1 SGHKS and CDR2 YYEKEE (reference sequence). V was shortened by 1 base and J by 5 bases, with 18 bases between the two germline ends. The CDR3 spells CASSLTPGGQGTEAFF. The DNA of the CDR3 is TGTGCCAGCAGCTTGACGCCCGGGGGCCAGGGGACTGAAGCTTTCTTT.

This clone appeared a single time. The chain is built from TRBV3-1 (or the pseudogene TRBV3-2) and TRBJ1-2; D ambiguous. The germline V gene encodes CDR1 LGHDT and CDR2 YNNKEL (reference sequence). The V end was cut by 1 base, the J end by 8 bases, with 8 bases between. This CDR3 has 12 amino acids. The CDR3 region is CASSQVKGGYTF. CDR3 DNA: TGTGCCAGCAGCCAAGTGAAGGGAGGCTACACCTTC.

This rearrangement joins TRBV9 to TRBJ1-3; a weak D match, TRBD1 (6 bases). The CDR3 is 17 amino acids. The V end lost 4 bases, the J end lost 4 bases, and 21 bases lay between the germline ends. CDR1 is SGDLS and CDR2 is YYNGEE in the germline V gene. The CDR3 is CASSLSGGGGPGNTIYF. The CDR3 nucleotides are TGTGCCAGCAGCCTCTCGGGCGGCGGGGGCCCCGGAAACACCATATATTTT.

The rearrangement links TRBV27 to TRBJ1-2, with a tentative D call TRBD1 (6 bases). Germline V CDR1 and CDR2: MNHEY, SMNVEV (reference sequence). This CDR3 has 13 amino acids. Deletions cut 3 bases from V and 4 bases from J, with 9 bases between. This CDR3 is CASSFGQLYGYTF. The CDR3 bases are TGTGCCAGCAGTTTCGGACAGCTCTATGGCTACACCTTC.

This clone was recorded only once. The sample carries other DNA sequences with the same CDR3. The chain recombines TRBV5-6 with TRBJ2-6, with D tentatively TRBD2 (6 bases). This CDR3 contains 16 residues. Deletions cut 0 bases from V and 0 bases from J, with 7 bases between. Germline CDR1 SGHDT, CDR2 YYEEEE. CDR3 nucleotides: TGTGCCAGCAGCTTGGTAGCGGTCTCTGGGGCCAACGTCCTGACTTTC. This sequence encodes CASSLVAVSGANVLTF.

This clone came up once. The CDR3 sequence: CASTIDSLYGYTF. CDR3 in DNA: TGTGCCAGCACTATAGACAGCCTCTATGGCTACACCTTC. The rearrangement uses TRBV2 and TRBJ1-2; TRBD1 might be the D (5 bases). This CDR3 has 13 residues. V was pared by 7 bases and J by 4 bases, with 13 bases between. Germline CDR1 is SNHLY and CDR2 is FYNNEI.

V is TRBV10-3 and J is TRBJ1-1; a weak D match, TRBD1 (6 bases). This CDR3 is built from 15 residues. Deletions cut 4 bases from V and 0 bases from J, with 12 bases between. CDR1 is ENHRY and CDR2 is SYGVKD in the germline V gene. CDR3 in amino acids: CAISGRQDMNTEAFF. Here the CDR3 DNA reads TGTGCCATCAGTGGGAGACAGGACATGAACACTGAAGCTTTCTTT.

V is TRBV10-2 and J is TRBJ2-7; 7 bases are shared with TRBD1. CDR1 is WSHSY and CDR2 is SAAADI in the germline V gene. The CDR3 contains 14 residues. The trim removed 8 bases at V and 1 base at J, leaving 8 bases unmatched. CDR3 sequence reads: CASYRGEGSYEQYF. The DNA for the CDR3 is TGCGCCAGCTACAGGGGAGAGGGGTCCTACGAGCAGTACTTC.

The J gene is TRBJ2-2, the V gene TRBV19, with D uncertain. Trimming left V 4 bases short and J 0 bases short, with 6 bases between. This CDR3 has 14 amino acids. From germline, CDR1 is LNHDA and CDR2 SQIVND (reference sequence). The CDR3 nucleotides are TGTGCCAGTAGTAAAAACACGAACACCGGGGAGCTGTTTTTT. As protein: CASSKNTNTGELFF.

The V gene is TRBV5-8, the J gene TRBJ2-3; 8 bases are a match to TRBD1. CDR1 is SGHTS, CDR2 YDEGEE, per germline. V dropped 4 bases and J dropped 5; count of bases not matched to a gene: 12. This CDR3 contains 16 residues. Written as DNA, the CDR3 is TGTGCCAGCAGCGAATACTCCAGGGGGCCTATAGATACGCAGTATTTT. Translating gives CASSEYSRGPIDTQYF.

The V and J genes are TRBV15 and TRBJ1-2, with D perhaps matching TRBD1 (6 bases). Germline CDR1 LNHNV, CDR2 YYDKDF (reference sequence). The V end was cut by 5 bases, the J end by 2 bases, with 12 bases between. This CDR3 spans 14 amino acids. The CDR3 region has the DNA TGTGCCACCAGCGGCAGGGGAACAAACTATGGCTACACCTTC. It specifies CATSGRGTNYGYTF.

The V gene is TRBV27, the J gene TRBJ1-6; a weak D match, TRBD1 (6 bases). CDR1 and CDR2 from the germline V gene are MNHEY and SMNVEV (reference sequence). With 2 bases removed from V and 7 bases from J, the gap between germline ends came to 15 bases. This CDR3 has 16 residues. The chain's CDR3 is CASSLGAGVGNSPLHF. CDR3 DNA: TGTGCCAGCAGTTTAGGGGCAGGGGTTGGGAATTCACCCCTCCACTTT.

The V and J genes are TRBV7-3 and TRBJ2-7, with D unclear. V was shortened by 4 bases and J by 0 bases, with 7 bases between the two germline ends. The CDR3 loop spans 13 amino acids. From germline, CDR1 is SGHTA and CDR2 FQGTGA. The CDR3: CASSSRASYEQYF. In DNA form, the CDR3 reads TGTGCCAGCAGCTCCCGGGCCTCCTACGAGCAGTACTTC.

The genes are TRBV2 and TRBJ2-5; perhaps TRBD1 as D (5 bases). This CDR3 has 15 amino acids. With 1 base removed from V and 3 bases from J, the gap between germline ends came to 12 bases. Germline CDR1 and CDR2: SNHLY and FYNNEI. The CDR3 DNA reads TGTGCCAGCAGTGAAGTGGGGCATACTAAAGAGACCCAGTACTTC. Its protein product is CASSEVGHTKETQYF. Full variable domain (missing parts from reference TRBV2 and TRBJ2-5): EPEVTQTPSHQVTQMGQEVILRCVPISNHLYFYWYRQILGQKVEFLVSFYNNEISEKSEIFDDQFSVERPDGSNFTLKIRSTKLEDSAMYFCASSEVGHTKETQYFGPGTRLLVL.

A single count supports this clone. Here the CDR3 reads CASSVAGGRGANVLTF. In DNA, the CDR3 is TGTGCCAGCAGCGTAGCGGGAGGGAGGGGGGCCAACGTCCTGACTTTC. The J gene is TRBJ2-6, the V gene TRBV9, with 8 positions matching TRBD2. The trim removed 0 bases at V and 4 bases at J, leaving 3 bases unmatched. Germline values: CDR1 SGDLS, CDR2 YYNGEE. This CDR3 is 16 amino acids long.

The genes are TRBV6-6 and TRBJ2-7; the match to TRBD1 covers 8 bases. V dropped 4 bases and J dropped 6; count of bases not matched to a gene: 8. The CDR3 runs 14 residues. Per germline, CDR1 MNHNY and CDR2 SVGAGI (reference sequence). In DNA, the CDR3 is TGTGCCAGCAGTTCAATCTCAGGGGGCCTCGAGCAGTACTTC. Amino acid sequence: CASSSISGGLEQYF.

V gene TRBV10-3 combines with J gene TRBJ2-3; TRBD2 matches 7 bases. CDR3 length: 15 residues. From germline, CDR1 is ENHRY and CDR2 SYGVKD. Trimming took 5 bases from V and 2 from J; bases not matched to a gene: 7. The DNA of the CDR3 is TGTGCCATCAGTCCGATAGCGGGTGTCACAGATACGCAGTATTTT. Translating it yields CAISPIAGVTDTQYF.

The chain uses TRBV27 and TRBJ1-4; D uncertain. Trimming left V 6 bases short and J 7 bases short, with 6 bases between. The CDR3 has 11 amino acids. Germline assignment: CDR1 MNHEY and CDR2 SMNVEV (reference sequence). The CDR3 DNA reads TGTGCCAGCAGGCTGGGTGAAAAACTGTTTTTT. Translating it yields CASRLGEKLFF. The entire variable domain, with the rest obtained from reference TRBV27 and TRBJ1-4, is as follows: EAQVTQNPRYLITVTGKKLTVTCSQNMNHEYMSWYRQDPGLGLRQIYYSMNVEVTDKGDVPEGYKVSRKEKRNFPLILESPSPNQTSLYFCASRLGEKLFFGSGTQLSVL.

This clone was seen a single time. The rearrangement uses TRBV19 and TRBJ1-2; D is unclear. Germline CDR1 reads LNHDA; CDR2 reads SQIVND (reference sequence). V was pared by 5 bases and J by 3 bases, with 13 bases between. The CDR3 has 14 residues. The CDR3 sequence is CASSPGMGDYGYTF. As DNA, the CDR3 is TGTGCCAGTAGTCCGGGGATGGGTGACTATGGCTACACCTTC.